Detailed here is one T cell receptor (beta chain). Germline assignment: CDR1 ENHRY and CDR2 SYGVKD. The CDR3 length is 13 residues. The ends were cut back, 7 bases at V and 1 base at J, with 10 bases in the middle. These data belong to a study of blood T cell repertoires in COVID-19. The table came from immunoSEQ multiplex PCR; TCRdb's copy has only in-frame clones and leaves some out. The table includes 120,000 or so clones, 85% detected once. The source material was peripheral blood. The rearrangement links TRBV10-3 to TRBJ1-1; a weak D match, TRBD1 (5 bases). This TCR derives from a man aged 80 or over with active or convalescent COVID-19. As DNA, the CDR3 is TGTGCCATCATGCGGGACGGGAACACTGAAGCTTTCTTT. This codes for CAIMRDGNTEAFF.